The 12 T cell receptor beta chains listed next were all sequenced from one sample in a study of T cell responses to AZD1222 COVID-19 vaccine (dated by TCRdb to the early 2020s). What the time point label conveys for this sample: about 28 days (+/-7) after the second vaccine dose. The method behind the library was the immunoSEQ multiplex PCR assay. TCRdb stores this immuneACCESS table with in-frame sequences only. Part of the clones is absent; in the studies checked, under half of the shortfall reflects unresolved V genes, and no reason is known for the rest. This sample comprises under 150,000 clones, around 80% of them detected only once. The ten largest clones capture about a quarter of the sample. This specimen consisted of peripheral blood, obtained 28 days after the second AZD1222 dose. The receptors shown here come from an adult who received the AZD1222 COVID-19 vaccine.

The J gene is TRBJ1-2, the V gene TRBV25-1, with a tentative D call TRBD1 (5 bases). The germline V gene encodes CDR1 MGHDK and CDR2 SYGVNS. The CDR3 consists of 16 residues. V was trimmed by 2 bases and J by 4 bases, leaving 17 bases between them. The CDR3 region has the DNA TGTGCCAGCAGTGAACCGGGGACCACCAGAAGCTATGGCTACACCTTC. It is translated as CASSEPGTTRSYGYTF.

J is TRBJ2-7 and V is TRBV7-9; D call uncertain. This CDR3 is 14 amino acids long. The germline gives CDR1 SEHNR, CDR2 FQNEAQ (reference sequence). Trimming stripped 9 bases from V and 4 bases from J, with 19 bases between. CDR3 residues: CASTSAERAYEQYF. CDR3 DNA: TGTGCCAGTACATCGGCCGAGCGCGCATACGAGCAGTACTTC.

The chain combines TRBV5-6 with TRBJ2-3; 8 positions agree with TRBD1. The CDR3 extends over 15 amino acids. The junction had 3 bases not matched to a gene; V was cut back by 3 bases and J by 0 bases. Per the germline V gene, CDR1 is SGHDT and CDR2 is YYEEEE. The CDR3 coding sequence is TGTGCCAGCAGCTGGGGACAGGCTAGCACAGATACGCAGTATTTT. As protein: CASSWGQASTDTQYF. The full variable domain, in which reference TRBV5-6 and TRBJ2-3 provide the parts outside the CDR3, is DAGVTQSPTHLIKTRGQQVTLRCSPKSGHDTVSWYQQALGQGPQFIFQYYEEEERQRGNFPDRFSGHQFPNYSSELNVNALLLGDSALYLCASSWGQASTDTQYFGPGTRLTVL.

This chain connects TRBV4-1 to TRBJ2-3; 11 bases match TRBD2. The CDR3 spans 18 residues. V was clipped by 6 bases and J by 5 bases; unmatched bases: 16. Germline V gene lookup returns CDR1 MGHRA and CDR2 YSYEKL. The CDR3 nucleotides read TGCGCCAGCAGATACCTAGGGGGTATAGCGGGGGGGCGAGATACGCAGTATTTT. Protein: CASRYLGGIAGGRDTQYF.

The chain joins TRBV6-5 to TRBJ2-6; D might be TRBD1 (6 bases). The ends were cut back, 8 bases at V and 2 bases at J, with 10 bases in the middle. Germline V gene lookup returns CDR1 MNHEY and CDR2 SVGAGI. The CDR3 is 14 amino acids. This CDR3 reads CASVGATGANVLTF. In DNA form, the CDR3 reads TGTGCCAGCGTGGGGGCCACTGGGGCCAACGTCCTGACTTTC.

The rearrangement joins TRBV7-9 to TRBJ2-3; D is undetermined. This CDR3 is built from 14 residues. Germline assignment: CDR1 SEHNR and CDR2 FQNEAQ (reference sequence). Between the trimmed V and J ends, which lost 0 bases and 0 bases, there was a span of 4 bases. CDR3 residues: CASSLANSTDTQYF. The CDR3 region has the DNA TGTGCCAGCAGCTTAGCGAATAGCACAGATACGCAGTATTTT.

The V gene is TRBV27, the J gene TRBJ1-2; 7 bases fit TRBD1. Germline lookup yields CDR1 MNHEY and CDR2 SMNVEV (reference sequence). This CDR3 contains 14 residues. V shed 4 bases and J 8 bases; nucleotides not matched to a gene: 10. The DNA for the CDR3 is TGTGCCAGCAGTTCATCTCACAGGGGTCACGGCTACACCTTC. It translates to CASSSSHRGHGYTF.

The J gene is TRBJ2-5, the V gene TRBV29-1; tentatively, D is TRBD2 (6 bases). The CDR3 runs to 13 residues. V was trimmed by 7 bases and J by 4 bases, leaving 16 bases between them. Germline V gene lookup returns CDR1 SQVTM and CDR2 ANQGSEA. The CDR3 DNA sequence: TGCAGCGGGGCGGGGCGACCGGGAGAGACCCAGTACTTC. Its protein product is CSGAGRPGETQYF.

V and J are TRBV9 and TRBJ1-2, with a weak D call TRBD1 (6 bases). Germline V gives CDR1 SGDLS, CDR2 YYNGEE. The CDR3 contains 15 residues. Deletions cut 3 bases from V and 6 bases from J, with 18 bases between. CDR3 nucleotide sequence: TGTGCCAGCAGCGCTCTTGGGGGGGCTAGGGATGGCTACACCTTC. Protein sequence: CASSALGGARDGYTF.

This clone was observed a handful of times. This chain links TRBV2 with TRBJ1-2; tentative D call: TRBD1 (6 bases). CDR1 is SNHLY and CDR2 is FYNNEI in the germline V gene. This CDR3 contains 13 residues. V dropped 6 bases and J dropped 4 bases, with 12 bases sitting between them. CDR3 in DNA: TGTGCCAGCAGCCAACAGGGCCTCTATGGCTACACCTTC. It encodes CASSQQGLYGYTF.

This chain connects TRBV5-1 to TRBJ2-2; 9 positions match TRBD2. CDR3 length: 14 residues. Germline values: CDR1 SGHRS, CDR2 YFSETQ. J gave up 10 bases and V 5 bases, and 9 bases lay outside the gene matches. The CDR3 reads CASSWGSGGLELFF. CDR3 coding DNA: TGCGCCAGCAGTTGGGGTAGCGGGGGCCTGGAGCTGTTTTTT.

The chain combines TRBV5-6 with TRBJ1-5; possible D gene TRBD1, 6 bases. The V end lost 0 bases, the J end lost 0 bases, and 7 bases lay between the germline ends. The V gene's germline CDR1 is SGHDT and CDR2 YYEEEE. The CDR3 has 15 residues. CDR3 nucleotides: TGTGCCAGCAGCTTGGGGGGGCTTAGCAATCAGCCCCAGCATTTT. This translates into CASSLGGLSNQPQHF.